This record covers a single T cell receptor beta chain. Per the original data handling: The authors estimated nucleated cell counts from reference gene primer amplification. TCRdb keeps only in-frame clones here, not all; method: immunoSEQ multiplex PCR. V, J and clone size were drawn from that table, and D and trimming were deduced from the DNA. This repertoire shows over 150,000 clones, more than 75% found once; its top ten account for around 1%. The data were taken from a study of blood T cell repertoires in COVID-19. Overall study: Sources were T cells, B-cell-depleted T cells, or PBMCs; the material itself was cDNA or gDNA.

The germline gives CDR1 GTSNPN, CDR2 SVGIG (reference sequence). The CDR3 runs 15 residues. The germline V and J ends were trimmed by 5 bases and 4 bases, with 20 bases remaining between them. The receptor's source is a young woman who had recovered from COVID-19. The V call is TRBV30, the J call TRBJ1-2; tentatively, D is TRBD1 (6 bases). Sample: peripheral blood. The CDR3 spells CAWGPDRRNSYGYTF. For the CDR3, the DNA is TGTGCCTGGGGGCCTGACAGGCGCAACTCCTATGGCTACACCTTC.